Below are 28 T cell receptor beta chains sequenced from a single sample in a study of human T cells and chemical hapten exposure. Time point meaning: patch test 1, 2 weeks after DPC sensitization. Documented treatment: therapeutic diphenylcyclopropenone sensitization with weekly scalp DPC. TCRdb reprocessed the RACE reads via MiXCR and lists one record per CDR3 protein. The table lists some 400,000 distinct CDR3 sequences, around 4.8% of them singletons. The sequences come from whole blood, collected in connection with sensitization to the hapten diphenylcyclopropenone (DPC). These TCRs come from a woman between 45 and 60 years old with alopecia areata. Some clones in this sample may be carry-over from other donors' samples.

This clonotype was seen ten or more times. The chain joins TRBV4-1 to TRBJ1-4; D unresolved. Germline V lookup: CDR1 MGHRA, CDR2 YSYEKL. The CDR3 length is 15 residues. V was trimmed by 0 bases and J by 0 bases, leaving 5 bases between them. The CDR3 bases are TGCGCCAGCAGCCAAGACCGGGCAACTAATGAAAAACTGTTTTTT. Amino acid sequence: CASSQDRATNEKLFF.

This sequence joins TRBV11-2 and TRBJ1-3, with D hard to call. Germline loops: CDR1 SGHAT, CDR2 FQNNGV. The ends were cut back, 1 base at V and 0 bases at J, with 16 bases in the middle. This CDR3 is 18 amino acids long. CDR3 region: CASSLVIPSRLSGNTIYF. CDR3 DNA sequence: TGTGCCAGCAGCTTAGTAATCCCCTCCCGGCTCTCTGGAAACACCATATATTTT.

This clonotype was observed many times. This rearrangement joins TRBV7-8 to TRBJ1-3; TRBD1 matches at 7 bases. With V trimmed by 4 bases and J by 2 bases, 2 bases remained unmatched. The CDR3 length is 14 residues. Germline V gene sequence: CDR1 SGHVS, CDR2 FQNEAQ. The CDR3 nucleotides read TGTGCCAGCAGCTCCGACAGGGCTGGAAACACCATATATTTT. It codes for CASSSDRAGNTIYF.

V is TRBV7-2 and J is TRBJ2-3; TRBD2 agrees at 8 bases. The CDR3 totals 16 residues. V trimming: 4 bases; J trimming: 1 base; junction bases outside the gene matches: 7. Looked up from germline, CDR1 is SGHTA and CDR2 is FQGNSA. The chain's CDR3 is CASSSSSGSGTDTQYF. For the CDR3, the DNA is TGTGCCAGCAGCTCGTCGAGCGGGAGCGGCACAGATACGCAGTATTTT.

The sample holds a few counts of this clonotype. The chain recombines TRBV5-1 with TRBJ2-6, with D possibly matching TRBD2 (5 bases). Germline-derived CDR1 and CDR2 are SGHRS and YFSETQ. Trimming took off 4 bases at V and 2 bases at J, with 13 bases between the two ends. The CDR3 has 16 amino acids. The CDR3 is CASSADGRTGANVLTF. In DNA form, the CDR3 reads TGCGCCAGCAGCGCAGATGGGAGAACTGGGGCCAACGTCCTGACTTTC. Using reference TRBV5-1 and TRBJ2-6 for the parts outside the CDR3, the full variable domain is KAGVTQTPRYLIKTRGQQVTLSCSPISGHRSVSWYQQTPGQGLQFLFEYFSETQRNKGNFPGRFSGRQFSNSRSEMNVSTLELGDSALYLCASSADGRTGANVLTFGAGSRLTVL.

The V call is TRBV2, the J call TRBJ2-5; TRBD1 matches at 9 bases. V dropped 6 bases and J dropped 7; count of bases not matched to a gene: 9. The length of the CDR3 is 14 residues. Germline V gene lookup returns CDR1 SNHLY and CDR2 FYNNEI. CDR3 coding DNA: TGTGCCAGCAGAGGAACAGGGGGCAAAGGGACCCAGTACTTC. Its protein product is CASRGTGGKGTQYF.

This chain uses TRBV27 with TRBJ2-7, with D perhaps TRBD1 or TRBD2 (6 bases each). CDR3 length equals 12 residues. Deletions cut 6 bases from V and 6 bases from J, with 12 bases between. CDR1 MNHEY and CDR2 SMNVEV come from the germline V gene (reference sequence). In DNA form, the CDR3 reads TGTGCCAGCAGCAAAGGGGGGCGCGAGCAGTACTTC. Residues: CASSKGGREQYF.

This clonotype was picked up many times. This chain uses TRBV7-9 with TRBJ2-7, with TRBD2 matching over 8 bases. Germline CDR1 SEHNR, CDR2 FQNEAQ (reference sequence). Trimming took 1 base from V and 6 from J; bases not matched to a gene: 5. This CDR3 is built from 14 residues. The CDR3 bases are TGTGCCAGCAGCTTAGAAGGACTAGCATCCGAGCAGTACTTC. This codes for CASSLEGLASEQYF. Filled out from reference TRBV7-9 and TRBJ2-7, the complete variable domain reads DTGVSQNPRHKITKRGQNVTFRCDPISEHNRLYWYRQTLGQGPEFLTYFQNEAQLEKSRLLSDRFSAERPKGSFSTLEIQRTEQGDSAMYLCASSLEGLASEQYFGPGTRLTVT.

This clonotype was observed at least ten times. This sequence joins TRBV29-1 and TRBJ2-7, with D perhaps TRBD1 (7 bases). Germline CDR1 is SQVTM and CDR2 is ANQGSEA. V lost 5 bases and J lost 5, with 10 bases in between. The CDR3 extends over 11 amino acids. DNA for the CDR3: TGCAGCGTTCGCAGGGGGGACGAGCAGTACTTC. The encoded protein is CSVRRGDEQYF.

This clonotype was counted many times. The chain links TRBV6-5 to TRBJ1-5; unclear D gene. The ends were cut back, 4 bases at V and 4 bases at J, with 20 bases in the middle. The CDR3 runs 17 residues. Looked up from germline, CDR1 is MNHEY and CDR2 is SVGAGI. The CDR3 nucleotides are TGTGCCAGCAGTTCTACCCGGGGAAATAAGGCAAATCAGCCCCAGCATTTT. It yields the protein CASSSTRGNKANQPQHF.

The gene calls are TRBV12-3 or TRBV12-4 and TRBJ2-5; TRBD1 might be the D (5 bases). V dropped 5 bases and J dropped 13 bases, with 17 bases sitting between them. CDR3 length: 12 amino acids. The DNA of the CDR3 is TGTGCCAGCAGTCGCGACAGCGCACCGATGTACTTC. Encoded protein: CASSRDSAPMYF.

This clonotype was picked up a small number of times. The genes are TRBV3-1 and TRBJ2-7; possible D gene TRBD2, 5 bases. Germline CDR1 and CDR2: LGHDT and YNNKEL (reference sequence). V gave up 0 bases and J gave up 2 bases, with 8 bases separating them. The CDR3 contains 14 residues. As DNA, the CDR3 is TGTGCCAGCAGCCAAGAGGGAGCGACCTACGAGCAGTACTTC. It specifies CASSQEGATYEQYF.

This clonotype has a count of ten or more. V and J are TRBV9 and TRBJ2-7, with 7 bases lining up with TRBD1. The junction had 8 bases not matched to a gene; V was cut back by 3 bases and J by 5 bases. Germline assignment: CDR1 SGDLS and CDR2 YYNGEE. The CDR3 runs to 14 residues. The CDR3 sequence: CASSAGQIWNEQYF. The CDR3 region has the DNA TGTGCCAGCAGCGCGGGACAGATATGGAACGAGCAGTACTTC.

The rearrangement links TRBV12-3 or TRBV12-4 to TRBJ2-5; the D gene could be TRBD1 or TRBD2 (5 bases each). This CDR3 is built from 15 residues. Trimming cost V 3 bases and J 5 bases, with 16 bases left between them. DNA for the CDR3: TGTGCCAGCAGTTTCTCCGGGGCCGGCTTGGAGACCCAGTACTTC. Translation: CASSFSGAGLETQYF.

The chain combines TRBV29-1 with TRBJ2-7, with D unclear. Trimming removed 5 bases from V and 2 bases from J, with 10 bases in between. The CDR3 sequence is 12 residues long. CDR1 and CDR2 (germline): SQVTM, ANQGSEA. The CDR3: CSVFAPTYEQYF. The CDR3 coding sequence is TGCAGCGTTTTCGCCCCAACCTACGAGCAGTACTTC.

This rearrangement joins TRBV18 to TRBJ1-1; D is perhaps TRBD1 (5 bases). The CDR3 totals 15 residues. Germline lookup yields CDR1 KGHSH and CDR2 LQKENI. The germline V and J ends were trimmed by 3 bases and 0 bases, with 11 bases remaining between them. This CDR3 is CASSPPGPMNTEAFF. The DNA of the CDR3 is TGTGCCAGCTCACCTCCGGGACCCATGAACACTGAAGCTTTCTTT.

V gene TRBV6-5 combines with J gene TRBJ1-1; D not resolved. Trimming left V 5 bases short and J 3 bases short, with 13 bases between. This CDR3 has 14 amino acids. Germline V gives CDR1 MNHEY, CDR2 SVGAGI. This CDR3 reads CASSRQGPDTEAFF. As DNA, the CDR3 is TGTGCCAGCAGTCGTCAAGGGCCCGACACTGAAGCTTTCTTT.

This clonotype appeared many times. The rearrangement links TRBV29-1 to TRBJ1-1, with D perhaps TRBD1 (6 bases). Germline CDR1 is SQVTM and CDR2 is ANQGSEA. With 7 bases removed from V and 2 bases from J, the gap between germline ends came to 17 bases. The CDR3 loop spans 14 amino acids. In DNA form, the CDR3 reads TGCAGCGCCTGGTCAGGGGCGATAAACACTGAAGCTTTCTTT. Protein: CSAWSGAINTEAFF.

This clonotype was recorded at least ten times. The genes are TRBV29-1 and TRBJ2-1; D possibly corresponds to TRBD1 (6 bases). Germline V CDR1 and CDR2: SQVTM, ANQGSEA. This CDR3 is 12 amino acids long. The ends were cut back, 2 bases at V and 10 bases at J, with 12 bases in the middle. Here the CDR3 reads CSVEKGVREQFF. CDR3 nucleotides: TGCAGCGTTGAAAAGGGGGTCAGGGAGCAGTTCTTC.

The table lists this clonotype with many counts. The CDR3 DNA reads as TGTGCCAGCAGTCTCACGCAGGGCGGGACTGAAGCTTTCTTT. This gives the protein CASSLTQGGTEAFF. J is TRBJ1-1 and V is TRBV6-5, with D possibly being TRBD1 (5 bases). V was shortened by 5 bases and J by 5 bases, with 15 bases between the two germline ends. The CDR3 is 14 residues long. CDR1 MNHEY and CDR2 SVGAGI come from the germline V gene.

The V gene is TRBV7-2, the J gene TRBJ1-1; D gene uncertain. CDR1 is SGHTA, CDR2 FQGNSA, per germline. The V end lost 1 base, the J end lost 5 bases, and 8 bases lay between the germline ends. The CDR3 runs to 13 residues. The CDR3 DNA reads as TGTGCCAGCAGCTTAGATTCGGGGACTGAAGCTTTCTTT. Residues: CASSLDSGTEAFF.

This clonotype was detected ten times or more. J is TRBJ1-2 and V is TRBV12-3 or TRBV12-4; TRBD1 aligns across 8 bases. This CDR3 has 14 amino acids. V lost 4 bases, J lost 8 bases, and 9 bases stayed unmatched. The CDR3 DNA follows: TGTGCCAGCAGTTCATCAGGGGGCGCGAGAGGCTACACCTTC. Translating gives CASSSSGGARGYTF.

This clonotype was seen ten or more times. V gene TRBV28 combines with J gene TRBJ2-5; TRBD1 might be the D (5 bases). The germline V gene has CDR1 MDHEN and CDR2 SYDVKM. Trimming took off 2 bases at V and 2 bases at J, with 9 bases between the two ends. The CDR3 consists of 14 residues. In DNA form, the CDR3 reads TGTGCCAGCAGTTTACAAACAGGACAAGAGACCCAGTACTTC. Encoded protein: CASSLQTGQETQYF.

This clonotype was seen a few times. The J gene is TRBJ2-2, the V gene TRBV9, with D possibly TRBD1 on 6 matching bases. The V gene lost 0 bases and the J gene lost 5 bases, with 14 bases spanning the gap. Germline loops: CDR1 SGDLS, CDR2 YYNGEE. The CDR3 consists of 16 residues. The CDR3 bases are TGTGCCAGCAGCGTAGATTCGGACAGTAGGACCGGGGAGCTGTTTTTT. Translating gives CASSVDSDSRTGELFF.

The sample holds one count of this clonotype. The gene calls are TRBV20-1 and TRBJ2-1, with no clear D. The CDR3 spans 10 residues. V lost 6 bases to trimming and J lost 8 bases, with 8 bases between them. The V gene's germline CDR1 is DFQATT and CDR2 SNEGSKA (reference sequence). The CDR3 DNA follows: TGCAGTGCCTCTGCGTATGAGCAGTTCTTC. Amino acids: CSASAYEQFF.

The rearrangement links TRBV29-1 to TRBJ2-3; D might be TRBD2 (7 bases). V lost 7 bases to trimming and J lost 2 bases, with 13 bases between them. The CDR3 totals 13 residues. Germline lookup yields CDR1 SQVTM and CDR2 ANQGSEA. The CDR3 region is CSATGTITDTQYF. Here the CDR3 DNA reads TGCAGCGCCACAGGGACTATCACAGATACGCAGTATTTT.

This clonotype was seen many times. The chain carries TRBV29-1 and TRBJ2-5; possibly TRBD1 or TRBD2 for D (6 bases each). The germline V and J ends were trimmed by 1 base and 0 bases, with 12 bases remaining between them. Looked up from germline, CDR1 is SQVTM and CDR2 is ANQGSEA. The length of the CDR3 is 15 residues. CDR3 residues: CSVEGRGIYQETQYF. In DNA, the CDR3 is TGCAGCGTTGAAGGGAGGGGGATCTACCAAGAGACCCAGTACTTC.

This clonotype was picked up many times. The chain joins TRBV29-1 to TRBJ2-7; D possibly corresponds to TRBD2 (6 bases). Germline CDR1 is SQVTM and CDR2 is ANQGSEA. CDR3 length: 12 amino acids. The V gene lost 7 bases and the J gene lost 2 bases, with 12 bases spanning the gap. This chain's CDR3 is CSAQTSPYEQYF. The CDR3 nucleotides are TGCAGCGCTCAGACTAGTCCCTACGAGCAGTACTTC.